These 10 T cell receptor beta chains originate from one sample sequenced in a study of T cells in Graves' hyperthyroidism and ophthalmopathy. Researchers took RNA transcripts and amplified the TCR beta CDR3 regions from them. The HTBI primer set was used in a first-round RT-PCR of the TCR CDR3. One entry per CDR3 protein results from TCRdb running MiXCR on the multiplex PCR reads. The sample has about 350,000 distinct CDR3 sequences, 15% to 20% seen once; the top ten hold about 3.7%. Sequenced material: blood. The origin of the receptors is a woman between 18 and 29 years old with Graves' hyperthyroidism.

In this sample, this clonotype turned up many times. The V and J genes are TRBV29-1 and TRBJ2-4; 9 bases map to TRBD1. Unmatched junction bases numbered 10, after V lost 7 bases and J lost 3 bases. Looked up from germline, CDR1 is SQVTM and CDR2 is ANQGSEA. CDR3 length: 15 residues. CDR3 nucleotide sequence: TGCAGCGGATTGGGACAGGGTTTGAACAAAAACATTCAGTACTTC. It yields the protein CSGLGQGLNKNIQYF.

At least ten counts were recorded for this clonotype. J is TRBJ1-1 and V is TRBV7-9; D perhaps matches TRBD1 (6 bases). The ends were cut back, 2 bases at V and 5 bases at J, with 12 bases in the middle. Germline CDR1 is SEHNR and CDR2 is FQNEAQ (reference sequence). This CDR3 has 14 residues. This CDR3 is CASSLNRVGTEAFF. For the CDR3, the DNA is TGTGCCAGCAGCTTAAACAGGGTGGGGACTGAAGCTTTCTTT.

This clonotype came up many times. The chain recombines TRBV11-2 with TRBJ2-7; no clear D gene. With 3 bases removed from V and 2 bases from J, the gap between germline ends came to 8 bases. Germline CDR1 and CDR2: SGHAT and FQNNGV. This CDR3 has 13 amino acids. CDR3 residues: CASSFSITYEQYF. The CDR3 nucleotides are TGTGCCAGCAGCTTTAGTATTACCTACGAGCAGTACTTC.

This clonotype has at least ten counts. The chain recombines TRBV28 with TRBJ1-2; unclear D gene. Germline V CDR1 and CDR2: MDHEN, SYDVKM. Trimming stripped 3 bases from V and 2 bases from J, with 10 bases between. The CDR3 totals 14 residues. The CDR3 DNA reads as TGTGCCAGCAGTTTTGTCCCTACCAACTATGGCTACACCTTC. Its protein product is CASSFVPTNYGYTF.

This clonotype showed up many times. The CDR3 DNA sequence: TGTGCCAGCAGCCAACAAGAGACCCAGTACTTC. It encodes CASSQQETQYF. This chain uses TRBV5-4 with TRBJ2-5, with D unresolved. This CDR3 contains 11 residues. Trimming removed 4 bases at V and 2 bases at J, with 3 bases between. The germline CDR1 and CDR2 sequences are SGHNT and YYREEE (reference sequence).

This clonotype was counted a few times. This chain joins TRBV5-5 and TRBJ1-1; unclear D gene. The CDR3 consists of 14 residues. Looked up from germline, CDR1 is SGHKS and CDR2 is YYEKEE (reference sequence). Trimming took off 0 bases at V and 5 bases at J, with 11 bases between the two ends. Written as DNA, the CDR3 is TGTGCCAGCAGCTTGGGACACAAAGGGACTGAAGCTTTCTTT. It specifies CASSLGHKGTEAFF.

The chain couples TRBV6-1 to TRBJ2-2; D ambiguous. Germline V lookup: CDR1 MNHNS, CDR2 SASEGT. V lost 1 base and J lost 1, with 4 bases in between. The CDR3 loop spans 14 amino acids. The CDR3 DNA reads TGTGCCAGCAGTGAAGGGTGGAACACCGGGGAGCTGTTTTTT. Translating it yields CASSEGWNTGELFF.

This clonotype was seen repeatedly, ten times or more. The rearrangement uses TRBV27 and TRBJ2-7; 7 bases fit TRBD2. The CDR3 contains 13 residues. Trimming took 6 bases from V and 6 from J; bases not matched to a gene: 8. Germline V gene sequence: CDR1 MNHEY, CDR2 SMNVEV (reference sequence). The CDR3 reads CASSLRGVGEQYF. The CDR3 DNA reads TGTGCCAGCAGCCTCCGGGGGGTCGGCGAGCAGTACTTC.

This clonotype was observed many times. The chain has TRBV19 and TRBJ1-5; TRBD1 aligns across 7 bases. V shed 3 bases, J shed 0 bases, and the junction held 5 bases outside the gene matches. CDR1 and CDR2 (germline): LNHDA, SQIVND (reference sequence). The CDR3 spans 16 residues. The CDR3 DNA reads TGTGCCAGTAGTATCACGACAGGGAATAGCAATCAGCCCCAGCATTTT. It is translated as CASSITTGNSNQPQHF.

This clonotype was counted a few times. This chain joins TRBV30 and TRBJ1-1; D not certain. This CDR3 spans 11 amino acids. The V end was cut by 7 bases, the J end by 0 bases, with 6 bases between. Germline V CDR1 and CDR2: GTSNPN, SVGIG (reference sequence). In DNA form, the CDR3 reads TGTGCCTCGAACATGAACACTGAAGCTTTCTTT. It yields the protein CASNMNTEAFF.